The 19 T cell receptor beta chains below were found in one sample sequenced in a study of blood T cell repertoires in COVID-19. Sequencing used immunoSEQ multiplex PCR; TCRdb keeps in-frame clones, though not all of them. This sample has 250,000 to 350,000 clones, with roughly 90% found just once. Sequences were obtained from peripheral blood. The receptors come from a woman aged 25-40 years with COVID-19, enrolled during active disease.

This chain links TRBV2 with TRBJ2-7; 9 nucleotides line up with TRBD2. The J segment lost 5 bases and the V segment lost 3 bases, leaving 5 bases of the junction unmatched. Germline CDR1 reads SNHLY; CDR2 reads FYNNEI. The CDR3 spans 14 residues. DNA of the CDR3: TGTGCCAGCAGTGATGGAGGACTAGCGAACGAGCAGTACTTC. The encoded protein is CASSDGGLANEQYF.

This chain uses TRBV19 with TRBJ1-1, with 9 nucleotides matching TRBD1. Trimming removed 6 bases from V and 5 bases from J; junction bases left unmatched: 10. Germline CDR1 and CDR2: LNHDA and SQIVND (reference sequence). The CDR3 spans 15 residues. CDR3 protein: CASRPQDRGGTEAFF. CDR3 DNA: TGTGCCAGTAGACCTCAGGACAGGGGAGGAACTGAAGCTTTCTTT.

J is TRBJ2-3 and V is TRBV5-1, with 10 bases aligning to TRBD2. From germline, CDR1 is SGHRS and CDR2 YFSETQ. The CDR3 runs to 17 residues. The J segment lost 3 bases and the V segment lost 2 bases, leaving 9 bases of the junction unmatched. The CDR3 DNA is TGCGCCAGCAGCTTCCGGTCAGCGGGAGGGCCGACAGATACGCAGTATTTT. It is translated as CASSFRSAGGPTDTQYF.

The genes are TRBV11-2 and TRBJ2-7, with D maybe TRBD2 (6 bases). CDR1 is SGHAT and CDR2 is FQNNGV in the germline V gene. The CDR3 consists of 14 residues. Between the trimmed V and J ends, which lost 5 bases and 0 bases, there was a span of 11 bases. For the CDR3, the DNA is TGTGCCAGCAGCCCGGACTACCCCTCCTACGAGCAGTACTTC. This translates into CASSPDYPSYEQYF.

The J gene is TRBJ1-2, the V gene TRBV5-4; D is unclear. V gave up 4 bases and J gave up 4 bases, with 8 bases separating them. Germline values: CDR1 SGHNT, CDR2 YYREEE (reference sequence). CDR3 size: 12 residues. The CDR3 sequence is CASSQDTYGYTF. CDR3 coding DNA: TGTGCCAGCAGCCAGGATACCTATGGCTACACCTTC. Filled out from reference TRBV5-4 and TRBJ1-2, the complete variable domain reads ETGVTQSPTHLIKTRGQQVTLRCSSQSGHNTVSWYQQALGQGPQFIFQYYREEENGRGNFPPRFSGLQFPNYSSELNVNALELDDSALYLCASSQDTYGYTFGSGTRLTVV.

This clone was detected only once. The gene calls are TRBV7-9 and TRBJ1-1, with TRBD1 matching over 8 bases. V gave up 5 bases and J gave up 4 bases; unmatched junction bases: 6. This CDR3 spans 14 amino acids. The germline gives CDR1 SEHNR, CDR2 FQNEAQ (reference sequence). CDR3 coding DNA: TGTGCCAGCAGCACCCAGGGGGCCGGCACTGAAGCTTTCTTT. It yields the protein CASSTQGAGTEAFF.

The rearrangement joins TRBV5-1 to TRBJ2-6, with no clear D. Germline lookup yields CDR1 SGHRS and CDR2 YFSETQ. Trimming removed 5 bases from V and 0 bases from J, with 6 bases in between. The CDR3 is 14 amino acids. The CDR3 bases are TGCGCCAGCAGACCAGACTCTGGGGCCAACGTCCTGACTTTC. It encodes CASRPDSGANVLTF.

J is TRBJ1-1 and V is TRBV7-9; weak D call: TRBD1 (5 bases). The germline CDR1 and CDR2 sequences are SEHNR and FQNEAQ (reference sequence). Between the trimmed V and J ends, which lost 3 bases and 5 bases, there was a span of 10 bases. The CDR3 covers 13 residues. CDR3 bases: TGTGCCAGCAGCTTTTCAGGGCAGACTGAAGCTTTCTTT. Amino acid sequence: CASSFSGQTEAFF.

The V call is TRBV30, the J call TRBJ2-2; 7 nucleotides line up with TRBD1. Germline V lookup: CDR1 GTSNPN, CDR2 SVGIG (reference sequence). With 1 base clipped from V and 8 bases from J, the junction kept 1 base outside the gene matches. This CDR3 is 12 amino acids long. The DNA of the CDR3 is TGTGCCTGGAGTGCGGGACAGGGGGAGCTGTTTTTT. It is translated as CAWSAGQGELFF.

This rearrangement joins TRBV2 to TRBJ1-5, with TRBD1 identical over 7 bases. V was clipped by 2 bases and J by 11 bases; unmatched bases: 12. Germline CDR1 SNHLY, CDR2 FYNNEI. The CDR3 has 15 residues. In nucleotides, the CDR3 is TGTGCCAGCAGTGAAAAATTCAGTACAGGGGAAGCCCAGCATTTT. Its protein product is CASSEKFSTGEAQHF.

The chain carries TRBV28 and TRBJ2-1; a weak D match, TRBD2 (6 bases). CDR1 MDHEN and CDR2 SYDVKM come from the germline V gene. The CDR3 is 17 amino acids. Trimming pared 7 bases from V and 0 bases from J, leaving 19 bases between. The DNA for the CDR3 is TGTGCCAGCACCCTCTCTAAGACCGGGAGCTCCTACAATGAGCAGTTCTTC. It encodes CASTLSKTGSSYNEQFF.

CDR3 sequence (DNA): TGTGCCAGCAGCTTCCGGGGTACCAACACCGGGGAGCTGTTTTTT. This sequence encodes CASSFRGTNTGELFF. The rearrangement joins TRBV7-2 to TRBJ2-2; D is possibly TRBD2 (5 bases). V dropped 3 bases and J dropped 2 bases, with 10 bases sitting between them. Per the germline V gene, CDR1 is SGHTA and CDR2 is FQGNSA. CDR3 length: 15 amino acids. Complete variable domain (other parts from reference TRBV7-2 and TRBJ2-2): GAGVSQSPSNKVTEKGKDVELRCDPISGHTALYWYRQSLGQGLEFLIYFQGNSAPDKSGLPSDRFSAERTGGSVSTLTIQRTQQEDSAVYLCASSFRGTNTGELFFGEGSRLTVL.

CDR3 sequence (DNA): TGCGCCAGGGGGCCCAGAGGCCGCTCCTACAATGAGCAGTTCTTC. Protein sequence: CARGPRGRSYNEQFF. V is TRBV10-2 and J is TRBJ2-1; TRBD1 is a possible D gene (5 bases). There are 15 residues in the CDR3. The ends were cut back, 9 bases at V and 0 bases at J, with 15 bases in the middle. The V gene's germline CDR1 is WSHSY and CDR2 SAAADI.

This chain connects TRBV28 to TRBJ2-5; 8 bases line up with TRBD2. This CDR3 is 13 amino acids long. J was trimmed by 10 bases and V by 2 bases; bases with no gene match: 6. In germline, CDR1 is MDHEN, CDR2 SYDVKM. CDR3 amino acids: CASSLGLAGIQYF. CDR3 DNA: TGTGCCAGCAGTTTAGGCCTAGCGGGCATCCAGTACTTC.

The gene calls are TRBV5-1 and TRBJ1-5; D gene uncertain. From germline, CDR1 is SGHRS and CDR2 YFSETQ. V was trimmed by 0 bases and J by 2 bases, leaving 9 bases between them. The CDR3 contains 15 residues. In nucleotides, the CDR3 is TGCGCCAGCAGCTTGGGTTCAGCGGGCAATCAGCCCCAGCATTTT. This translates into CASSLGSAGNQPQHF.

This clone showed up just a few times. CDR3 region: CASSEDTSSNQPQHF. The CDR3, as DNA: TGTGCCAGCAGTGAGGACACCAGTAGCAATCAGCCCCAGCATTTT. The genes are TRBV2 and TRBJ1-5; weak D call: TRBD1 (5 bases). CDR1 SNHLY and CDR2 FYNNEI come from the germline V gene. This CDR3 contains 15 residues. The germline V and J ends were trimmed by 3 bases and 0 bases, with 9 bases remaining between them.

V is TRBV11-2 and J is TRBJ2-7; D is possibly TRBD2 (7 bases). The CDR3 covers 16 residues. The ends were cut back, 5 bases at V and 2 bases at J, with 19 bases in the middle. Germline assignment: CDR1 SGHAT and CDR2 FQNNGV. The CDR3 nucleotides are TGTGCCAGCAGCCCCTGGGGGGCTAGCGGTCCCTACGAGCAGTACTTC. Protein product: CASSPWGASGPYEQYF. Complete variable domain (other parts from reference TRBV11-2 and TRBJ2-7): EAGVAQSPRYKIIEKRQSVAFWCNPISGHATLYWYQQILGQGPKLLIQFQNNGVVDDSQLPKDRFSAERLKGVDSTLKIQPAKLEDSAVYLCASSPWGASGPYEQYFGPGTRLTVT.

This chain uses TRBV2 with TRBJ1-1, with 9 bases matching TRBD1. V was clipped by 2 bases and J by 12 bases; unmatched bases: 7. This CDR3 comprises 13 residues. CDR1 and CDR2 from the germline V gene are SNHLY and FYNNEI. This chain's CDR3 is CASSEQGQGMSFF. CDR3 nucleotide sequence: TGTGCCAGCAGTGAACAGGGACAGGGTATGTCTTTCTTT.

The rearrangement uses TRBV7-2 and TRBJ2-1, with D possibly TRBD2 on 5 matching bases. Trimming left V 1 base short and J 8 bases short, with 9 bases between. Germline values: CDR1 SGHTA, CDR2 FQGNSA. The CDR3 has 13 residues. The chain's CDR3 is CASSLGRGDEQFF. CDR3 in DNA: TGTGCCAGCAGCTTAGGTCGGGGTGATGAGCAGTTCTTC.